The 22 T cell receptor beta chains reported below all come from one sample, sequenced in a study of T cells expressing NK-cell markers. TCRdb reprocessed the 5' RACE reads, keeping one entry per CDR3 protein, no DNA. This table holds about 140,000 distinct CDR3 sequences. The material sequenced was blood T cells: a sorted CD56 or NKG2C T cell subset, CD4+ or CD8+ T cells, or bulk PBMC T cells (not recorded which). All receptors come from a young man in good health.

The chain has TRBV4-1 and TRBJ2-1. This CDR3 contains 16 residues. Germline V gene data show CDR1 as MGHRA and CDR2 as YSYEKL. The CDR3 loop reads CASRPIGRRSYNEQFF.

The V call is TRBV24-1, the J call TRBJ2-2. The CDR3 loop spans 16 amino acids. The germline V gene has CDR1 KGHDR and CDR2 SFDVKD. CDR3 amino acids: CATSDLGSRNTGELFF.

V usage is TRBV28 and J usage is TRBJ2-1; the TCRdb call, TRBD1, lacks DNA for checking. The CDR3 spans 16 residues. The germline V gene has CDR1 MDHEN and CDR2 SYDVKM. The CDR3 protein is CASSLAGTGEENEQFF.

This chain links TRBV20-1 with TRBJ2-1; without DNA, the TCRdb call of TRBD2 cannot be checked. This CDR3 has 12 residues. Germline-derived CDR1 and CDR2 are DFQATT and SNEGSKA (reference sequence). CDR3 in amino acids: CSARVRDNEQFF.

The chain employs TRBV24-1 and TRBJ2-3; the D gene TCRdb calls, TRBD1, cannot be checked with no DNA. Germline V gene sequence: CDR1 KGHDR, CDR2 SFDVKD. CDR3 length equals 15 residues. The CDR3 here is CATSDFSGSGDTQYF.

The rearrangement joins TRBV12-3 or TRBV12-4 to TRBJ2-2. This CDR3 contains 11 residues. The CDR3 is CASSPPGELFF.

V usage is TRBV7-3 and J usage is TRBJ1-1. The germline V gene has CDR1 SGHTA and CDR2 FQGTGA. The CDR3 is made up of 14 amino acids. The CDR3 here is CASSLIAGNTEAFF. The whole variable domain, filled in from reference TRBV7-3 and TRBJ1-1, reads GAGVSQTPSNKVTEKGKYVELRCDPISGHTALYWYRQSLGQGPEFLIYFQGTGAADDSGLPNDRFFAVRPEGSVSTLKIQRTERGDSAVYLCASSLIAGNTEAFFGQGTRLTVV.

According to its frequency, this clonotype is medium-sized. This rearrangement joins TRBV6-2 or TRBV6-3 to TRBJ2-1. This CDR3 is built from 14 residues. Germline lookup yields CDR1 MNHEY and CDR2 SVGEGT. The CDR3 protein is CASSYSGFYNEQFF.

The V call is TRBV6-2 or TRBV6-3, the J call TRBJ2-7; lacking DNA, the TRBD2 call made by TCRdb goes unchecked. Germline V CDR1 and CDR2: MNHEY, SVGEGT. The CDR3 is 16 amino acids. This CDR3 reads CASSSKGQDVGREQYF.

The rearrangement uses TRBV6-1 and TRBJ2-7; there is no DNA to check the TCRdb D call of TRBD2. This CDR3 comprises 14 residues. In germline, CDR1 is MNHNS, CDR2 SASEGT. The CDR3 loop is CASRGLAGPNEQYF.

The chain couples TRBV11-2 to TRBJ2-3; TCRdb names TRBD2, which stays unverified in the absence of DNA. Germline V gene lookup returns CDR1 SGHAT and CDR2 FQNNGV. The CDR3 has 14 residues. The CDR3 here is CASAGGWGTDTQYF.

The chain is built from TRBV2 and TRBJ2-1; with no DNA, the TCRdb D assignment of TRBD2 cannot be verified. CDR3 length: 15 amino acids. Germline assignment: CDR1 SNHLY and CDR2 FYNNEI. CDR3 sequence: CASSLIGGDYNEQFF.

This chain links TRBV6-6 with TRBJ2-1. Germline CDR1 and CDR2: MNHNY and SVGAGI (reference sequence). This CDR3 contains 13 residues. The CDR3 loop is CASSYDLNNEQFF.

The V and J genes are TRBV29-1 and TRBJ2-1; absent DNA, TCRdb's TRBD2 call cannot be checked. The CDR3 runs to 18 residues. Germline-derived CDR1 and CDR2 are SQVTM and ANQGSEA. CDR3 loop: CSVEEGLSSLNFYNEQFF.

V and J are TRBV5-1 and TRBJ2-5; checking the TCRdb D call of TRBD1 is not possible without DNA. This CDR3 is 14 amino acids long. The germline V gene has CDR1 SGHRS and CDR2 YFSETQ. CDR3 sequence: CASSTRGQEETQYF.

The chain links TRBV12-3 or TRBV12-4 to TRBJ2-2; with no DNA, the TCRdb D assignment of TRBD1 cannot be verified. The CDR3 is made up of 12 amino acids. CDR3 in amino acids: CASKGQAGELFF.

The chain links TRBV3-1 to TRBJ2-5; the TRBD1 assignment by TCRdb is unverifiable without DNA. CDR1 is LGHDT and CDR2 is YNNKEL in the germline V gene (reference sequence). This CDR3 has 11 residues. The CDR3 loop is CASFSGETQYF.

This chain links TRBV19 with TRBJ1-5. The CDR3 spans 14 residues. Germline loops: CDR1 LNHDA, CDR2 SQIVND (reference sequence). This CDR3 is CASSMAVSNQPQHF.

The chain employs TRBV7-9 and TRBJ2-1; TCRdb gives TRBD1 as the D gene, but with no DNA this cannot be confirmed. This CDR3 is 16 amino acids long. Germline V lookup: CDR1 SEHNR, CDR2 FQNEAQ (reference sequence). CDR3 residues: CASSLAGRDPYNEQFF.

This sequence joins TRBV10-2 and TRBJ2-1. Per the germline V gene, CDR1 is WSHSY and CDR2 is SAAADI. The CDR3 sequence is 12 residues long. The CDR3 loop is CASTPSYNEQFF.

The V gene is TRBV29-1, the J gene TRBJ2-3; the TCRdb call, TRBD1, lacks DNA for checking. The germline V gene has CDR1 SQVTM and CDR2 ANQGSEA. The CDR3 spans 15 residues. The CDR3 loop is CSVEVGRGQTDTQYF.

This chain uses TRBV19 with TRBJ2-1; checking the TCRdb D call of TRBD1 is not possible without DNA. In germline, CDR1 is LNHDA, CDR2 SQIVND (reference sequence). The length of the CDR3 is 14 residues. Here the CDR3 reads CASSTNPTGVEQFF.